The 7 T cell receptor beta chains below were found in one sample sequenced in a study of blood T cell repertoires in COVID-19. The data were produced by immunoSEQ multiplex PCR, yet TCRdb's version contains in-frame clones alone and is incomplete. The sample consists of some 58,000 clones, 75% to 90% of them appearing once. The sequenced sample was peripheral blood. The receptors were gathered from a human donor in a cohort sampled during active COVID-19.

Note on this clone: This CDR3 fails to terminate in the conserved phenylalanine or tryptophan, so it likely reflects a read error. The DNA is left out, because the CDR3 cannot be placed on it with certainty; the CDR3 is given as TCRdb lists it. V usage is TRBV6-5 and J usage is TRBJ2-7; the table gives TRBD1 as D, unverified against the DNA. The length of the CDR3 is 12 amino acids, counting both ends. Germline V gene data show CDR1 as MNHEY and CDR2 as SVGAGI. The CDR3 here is CASSTPGQGLRT.

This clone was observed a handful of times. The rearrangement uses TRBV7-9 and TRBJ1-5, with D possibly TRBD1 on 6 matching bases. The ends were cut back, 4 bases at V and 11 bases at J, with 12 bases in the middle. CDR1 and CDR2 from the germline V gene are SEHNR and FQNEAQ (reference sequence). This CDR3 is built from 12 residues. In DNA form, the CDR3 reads TGTGCCAGCAGCTCGGGAGGGGGTGCCCAGCATTTT. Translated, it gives CASSSGGGAQHF.

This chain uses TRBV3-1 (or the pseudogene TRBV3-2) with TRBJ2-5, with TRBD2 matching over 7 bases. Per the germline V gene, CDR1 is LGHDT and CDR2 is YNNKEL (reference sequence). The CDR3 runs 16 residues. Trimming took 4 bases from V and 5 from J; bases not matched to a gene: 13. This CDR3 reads CASSPHPGEGGETQYF. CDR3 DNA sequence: TGTGCCAGCAGCCCCCACCCCGGGGAGGGTGGTGAGACCCAGTACTTC.

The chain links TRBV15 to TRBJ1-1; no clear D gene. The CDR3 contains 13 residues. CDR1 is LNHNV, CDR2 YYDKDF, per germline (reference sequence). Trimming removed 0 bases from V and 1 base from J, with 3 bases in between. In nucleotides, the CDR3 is TGTGCCACCAGCAGAGACCGGAACACTGAAGCTTTCTTT. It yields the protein CATSRDRNTEAFF.

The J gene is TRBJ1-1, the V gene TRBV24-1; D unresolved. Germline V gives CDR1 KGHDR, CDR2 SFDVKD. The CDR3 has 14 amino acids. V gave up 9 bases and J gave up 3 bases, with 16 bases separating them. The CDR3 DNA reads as TGTGCCACCTATCTCACATTCCGGGACACTGAAGCTTTCTTT. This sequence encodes CATYLTFRDTEAFF.

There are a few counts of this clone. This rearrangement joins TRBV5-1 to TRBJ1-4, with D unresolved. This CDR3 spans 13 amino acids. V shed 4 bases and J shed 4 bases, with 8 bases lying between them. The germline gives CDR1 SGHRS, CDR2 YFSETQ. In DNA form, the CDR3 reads TGCGCCAGCAGCCCGGGAGTTAATGAAAAACTGTTTTTT. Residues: CASSPGVNEKLFF.

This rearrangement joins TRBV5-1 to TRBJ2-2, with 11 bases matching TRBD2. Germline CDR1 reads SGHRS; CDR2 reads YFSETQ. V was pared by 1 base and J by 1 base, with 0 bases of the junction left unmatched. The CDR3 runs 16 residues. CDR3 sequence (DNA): TGCGCCAGCAGCTTGACTAGCGGGAGGAACACCGGGGAGCTGTTTTTT. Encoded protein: CASSLTSGRNTGELFF.